This T cell receptor (beta chain) originates from a study of identical twins. Using its own MiXCR run on the 5' RACE reads, TCRdb lists one record per CDR3 protein. This sample has 1,800,000 or so distinct CDR3 sequences, with around a third found just once. From germline, CDR1 is MGHRA and CDR2 YSYEKL. CDR3 length: 15 amino acids. Study-level results: Fewer insertions marked abundant cord blood beta clonotypes; young adult naive trended weakly, memory not at all. Invariant cells of the MAIT and iNKT types might have partly distorted the zero-insertion analyses.

As to this clonotype: What it binds is unknown.

V usage is TRBV4-1 and J usage is TRBJ2-5, with 8 bases fitting TRBD1. TRBJ2-7 explains the end of the DNA better; the J call may be wrong. The clonotype comes from a newborn girl in good health. The sample consisted of cord blood. CDR3 DNA sequence: TGCGCCAGCAGCCAAGTCGCAGGGGGCTACTACGAGCAGTACTTC. It specifies CASSQVAGGYYEQYF.